This entry is about one TCR beta chain. Its antigen is still unknown. Healthy people donating bone marrow made up the donors. Trimming cost V 2 bases and J 6 bases; bases outside gene matches: 7. Germline-derived CDR1 and CDR2 are SQVTM and ANQGSEA. There are 14 residues in the CDR3. The sample comes from a study of cytomegalovirus exposure and HLA in healthy donors. Study context: A prior analysis found about 110 million unique TCR beta sequences from around 190 million T cells.

Primers included in the PCR were 60 Vbeta and 13 Jbeta primers. In the study's own analysis: Among the unique TCR beta chains that a later analysis counted, 70 million to 85 million in all, roughly 11 million were shared. Assay: immunoSEQ multiplex PCR; the TCRdb copy retains only in-frame clones and omits some. V and J calls and clone size follow that table, whereas D and trimming were derived from the DNA. The profile shows 130,000 to 150,000 clones, roughly 78% of them singletons. General observations from the study: TCR beta chain V- and J-gene trimming was linked, in a later analysis, to a missense variant in DCLRE1C.

Input material: PBMCs. The receptor was derived from a man aged 30 to 45 in good health and CMV-seronegative. The rearrangement joins TRBV29-1 to TRBJ2-7; 10 positions match TRBD1. Here the CDR3 reads CSVERQGALSEQYF. The DNA for the CDR3 is TGCAGCGTTGAAAGACAGGGGGCGCTTTCCGAGCAGTACTTC.